These 22 T cell receptor beta chains came from one sample sequenced in a study of tumor-infiltrating lymphocytes in glioblastoma multiforme. Multiple V-beta primers and a C-beta primer amplified TCRB from RNA. TCRdb reprocessed the multiplex PCR reads via MiXCR and lists one record per CDR3 protein. The sample yields about 12,000 distinct CDR3 sequences, around 71% seen once. Sequenced sample: brain tumor tissue. The receptor source for this set is a male donor with glioblastoma.

V usage is TRBV10-2 and J usage is TRBJ2-7; 7 bases are a match to TRBD1. In germline, CDR1 is WSHSY, CDR2 SAAADI. The CDR3 sequence is 14 residues long. Unmatched junction bases numbered 8, after V lost 6 bases and J lost 3 bases. CDR3 protein: CASRKDRASYEQYF. As DNA, the CDR3 is TGCGCCAGCAGGAAAGACAGGGCGAGCTACGAGCAGTACTTC.

Comment on this clonotype: A read error is likely, as this CDR3 ends without the conserved phenylalanine or tryptophan. This sequence joins TRBV20-1 and TRBJ1-6; D is ambiguous. Germline CDR1 and CDR2: DFQATT and SNEGSKA (reference sequence). With 5 bases removed from V and 7 bases from J, the gap between germline ends came to 18 bases. The CDR3 runs to 15 residues. This chain's CDR3 is CSAGGRGSENSPLHL. CDR3 coding DNA: TGCAGTGCTGGAGGGCGGGGTTCCGAGAATTCACCCCTCCACCTT.

In the case of this clonotype: Because it lacks the conserved phenylalanine or tryptophan at the end, this CDR3 is likely a read error. Because the CDR3's place on the DNA is in doubt, the DNA is left out and the CDR3 is given as listed by TCRdb. The chain links TRBV29-1 to TRBJ1-6; no DNA check was done on the table's D call, TRBD1. The CDR3 adds up to 13 amino acids, both ends counted. The germline gives CDR1 SQVTM, CDR2 ANQGSEA. The CDR3 here is CSVVRDRESPLHL.

The chain couples TRBV20-1 to TRBJ2-1, with D perhaps TRBD1 (5 bases). Germline CDR1 reads DFQATT; CDR2 reads SNEGSKA (reference sequence). The CDR3 loop spans 12 amino acids. Trimming pared 3 bases from V and 8 bases from J, leaving 11 bases between. CDR3 DNA: TGCAGTGCTAGTAGGGGTAACGATGAGCAGTTCTTC. Its translation: CSASRGNDEQFF.

By share, this clonotype ranks as medium-sized. The rearrangement uses TRBV29-1 and TRBJ1-1; TRBD1 matches at 10 bases. CDR3 size: 14 residues. V lost 2 bases and J lost 3; bases outside the gene matches: 3. Germline CDR1 and CDR2: SQVTM and ANQGSEA. CDR3: CSVERGTGDTEAFF. The CDR3 DNA sequence: TGCAGCGTTGAAAGAGGGACAGGGGACACTGAAGCTTTCTTT.

V and J are TRBV5-4 and TRBJ2-3, with 11 nucleotides matching TRBD1. This CDR3 is 14 amino acids long. Germline CDR1 is SGHNT and CDR2 is YYREEE (reference sequence). After removal of 4 bases from V and 5 bases from J, the junction contained 3 bases not matched to a gene. The CDR3 spells CASSGQGAKDTQYF. In DNA form, the CDR3 reads TGTGCCAGCAGCGGACAGGGGGCCAAAGATACGCAGTATTTT.

V usage is TRBV20-1 and J usage is TRBJ2-1; 7 bases line up with TRBD1. The CDR3 spans 13 residues. Losses at the gene ends were 7 bases for V and 4 bases for J; bases not matched to a gene: 7. Germline CDR1 reads DFQATT; CDR2 reads SNEGSKA (reference sequence). CDR3 sequence: CSVLGQPYNEQFF. Here the CDR3 DNA reads TGCAGTGTCCTGGGACAGCCATACAATGAGCAGTTCTTC.

The gene calls are TRBV29-1 and TRBJ2-3, with D tentatively TRBD1 or TRBD2 (5 bases each). CDR1 and CDR2 (germline): SQVTM, ANQGSEA. Trimming removed 6 bases at V and 11 bases at J, with 18 bases between. This CDR3 is built from 12 residues. The CDR3 spells CSVGQGGGMQYF. In DNA, the CDR3 is TGCAGCGTAGGTCAGGGTGGGGGTATGCAGTATTTT.

This clonotype is categorized as medium-sized. The V gene is TRBV12-3 or TRBV12-4, the J gene TRBJ2-3, with 12 bases fitting TRBD2. Trimming removed 6 bases from V and 4 bases from J; junction bases left unmatched: 5. The CDR3 sequence is 15 residues long. The CDR3 loop reads CASSVLAGGSDTQYF. DNA of the CDR3: TGTGCCAGCAGCGTACTAGCGGGAGGCTCAGATACGCAGTATTTT.

A remark on this clonotype: One end of the junction is discordant with germline, which a read error may explain. The chain is built from TRBV6-5 and TRBJ2-2; 12 positions match TRBD2. From germline, CDR1 is MNHEY and CDR2 SVGAGI. The CDR3 covers 17 residues. In DNA form, the CDR3 reads TGTGCCAGCAAACACCTAGCGGGGGGGCCGAAAACCGGGGAGCTGTTTTTT. Translated, it gives CASKHLAGGPKTGELFF.

The rearrangement joins TRBV29-1 to TRBJ2-1; 9 nucleotides align to TRBD2. This CDR3 is 13 amino acids long. V was clipped by 4 bases and J by 4 bases; unmatched bases: 2. Germline V gene sequence: CDR1 SQVTM, CDR2 ANQGSEA. This CDR3 reads CSVGLAEYNEQFF. For the CDR3, the DNA is TGCAGCGTTGGACTAGCGGAATACAATGAGCAGTTCTTC.

Comments on this clonotype: At one boundary the junction diverges from the germline segment, which might be a read error. This chain connects TRBV11-2 to TRBJ2-2; 11 nucleotides agree with TRBD2. The CDR3 covers 16 residues. Per the germline V gene, CDR1 is SGHAT and CDR2 is FQNNGV. For the CDR3, the DNA is TGTGCCAGCATCGGACTAGCGGGCATAAACACAGGGGAGCTGTCTTTT. It specifies CASIGLAGINTGELSF.

The J gene is TRBJ2-1, the V gene TRBV18; TRBD2 agrees at 7 bases. Germline CDR1 KGHSH, CDR2 LQKENI. The CDR3 loop spans 20 amino acids. V shed 4 bases, J shed 4 bases, and the junction held 22 bases outside the gene matches. The CDR3 region has the DNA TGTGCCAGCTCACGACGGATTTGCGGGAGAGGTGGATCGGGATACAATGAGCAGTTCTTC. Amino acid sequence: CASSRRICGRGGSGYNEQFF.

In regard to this clonotype: An end of the junction does not agree with germline; a read error may underlie this. The chain links TRBV14 to TRBJ2-4, with a possible D match to TRBD1 (6 bases). Germline loops: CDR1 SGHDN, CDR2 FVKESK. The CDR3 spans 16 residues. This CDR3 reads CASGQVGHLAKNIQYF. The CDR3 DNA reads TGTGCCAGCGGCCAAGTGGGACATTTAGCCAAAAACATTCAGTACTTC.

The sample holds many counts of this clonotype. The chain is built from TRBV5-4 and TRBJ1-2; the match to TRBD1 covers 8 bases. V trimming: 4 bases; J trimming: 2 bases; junction bases outside the gene matches: 10. CDR1 and CDR2 (germline): SGHNT, YYREEE (reference sequence). There are 16 residues in the CDR3. The CDR3 DNA reads as TGTGCCAGCAGCCCAGACACGGACAGGGCCAACTATGGCTACACCTTC. Translation gives CASSPDTDRANYGYTF.

There are many counts of this clonotype. The CDR3 DNA follows: TGTGCCAGTAGCCGGGACAGGGATTATGGCTACACCTTC. Its protein is CASSRDRDYGYTF. This chain links TRBV19 with TRBJ1-2; 9 bases map to TRBD1. V was clipped by 6 bases and J by 5 bases; unmatched bases: 4. CDR3 length: 13 residues. The germline V gene has CDR1 LNHDA and CDR2 SQIVND (reference sequence). Full variable domain (outside the CDR3, taken from reference TRBV19 and TRBJ1-2): DGGITQSPKYLFRKEGQNVTLSCEQNLNHDAMYWYRQDPGQGLRLIYYSQIVNDFQKGDIAEGYSVSREKKESFPLTVTSAQKNPTAFYLCASSRDRDYGYTFGSGTRLTVV.

The chain couples TRBV11-1 to TRBJ1-1, with D possibly matching TRBD1 (5 bases). V was cut by 1 base and J by 0 bases, with 15 bases left in between. The CDR3 consists of 17 residues. Germline V gene data show CDR1 as SGHAT and CDR2 as FQDESV (reference sequence). The CDR3 DNA reads TGTGCCAGCAGCTTAGGAGTCCCCGGGGCAATGAACACTGAAGCTTTCTTT. This encodes CASSLGVPGAMNTEAFF.

V and J are TRBV11-2 and TRBJ2-1; D could derive from TRBD1 or TRBD2 (6 bases each). This CDR3 has 13 amino acids. CDR1 SGHAT and CDR2 FQNNGV come from the germline V gene. The ends were cut back, 8 bases at V and 8 bases at J, with 16 bases in the middle. CDR3 amino acids: CASGADRGDEQFF. DNA of the CDR3: TGTGCCAGCGGCGCGGATAGGGGGGATGAGCAGTTCTTC.

The V call is TRBV11-2, the J call TRBJ1-1, with D unresolved. V lost 5 bases and J 1 base, leaving 8 bases between the germline ends. Germline values: CDR1 SGHAT, CDR2 FQNNGV. This CDR3 is 13 amino acids long. CDR3 region: CASSSSGNTEAFF. CDR3 coding DNA: TGTGCCAGCAGCAGTTCAGGGAACACTGAAGCTTTCTTT.

The CDR3 bases are TGTGCCAGCAGCCAAGGTCCAGGTTATGGCTACACCTTC. This sequence encodes CASSQGPGYGYTF. The chain is built from TRBV14 and TRBJ1-2; D call uncertain. Trimming shortened V by 1 base and J by 5 bases, and 8 bases separated the two germline ends. The V gene's germline CDR1 is SGHDN and CDR2 FVKESK. CDR3 size: 13 residues.

Turning to this clonotype: The junction does not match germline at one end; this may be a read error. The chain carries TRBV6-6 and TRBJ2-4; D uncertain. Per the germline V gene, CDR1 is MNHNY and CDR2 is SVGAGI (reference sequence). The CDR3 runs to 13 residues. The CDR3 DNA follows: TGTGTCAGCAGTCCTGAACCCAAAAACACTCAGTACTTC. Protein sequence: CVSSPEPKNTQYF.

Turning to this clonotype: Compared with germline, one end of the junction differs, possibly owing to a read error. The J gene is TRBJ2-3, the V gene TRBV11-2; a weak D match, TRBD2 (6 bases). From germline, CDR1 is SGHAT and CDR2 FQNNGV. The CDR3 is made up of 14 amino acids. CDR3 DNA sequence: TGTACCAGCAGCGATTCTAGCGTTGGAGATACGCAGTATTTT. It codes for CTSSDSSVGDTQYF.